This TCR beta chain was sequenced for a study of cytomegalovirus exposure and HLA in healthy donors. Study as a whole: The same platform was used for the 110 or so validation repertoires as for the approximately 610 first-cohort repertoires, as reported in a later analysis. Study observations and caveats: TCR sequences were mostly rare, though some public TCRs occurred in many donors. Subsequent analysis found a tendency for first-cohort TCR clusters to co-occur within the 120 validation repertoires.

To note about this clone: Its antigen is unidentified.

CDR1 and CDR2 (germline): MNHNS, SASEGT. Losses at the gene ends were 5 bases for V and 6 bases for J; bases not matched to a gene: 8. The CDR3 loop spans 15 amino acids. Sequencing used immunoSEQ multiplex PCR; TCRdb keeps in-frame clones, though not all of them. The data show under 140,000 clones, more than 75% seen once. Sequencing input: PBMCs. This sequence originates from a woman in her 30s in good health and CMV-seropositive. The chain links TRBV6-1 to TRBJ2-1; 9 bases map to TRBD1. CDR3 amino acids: CASSSDRGWGNEQFF. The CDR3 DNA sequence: TGTGCCAGCAGTTCGGACAGGGGCTGGGGCAATGAGCAGTTCTTC.